This entry lists 20 T cell receptor beta chains sequenced from one sample in a study of graft-versus-host responses after intestinal transplantation. These receptors' antigens are unknown. Method: immunoSEQ multiplex PCR; TCRdb's copy keeps in-frame clones and lacks some. Counted here are around 77,000 clones, approximately 94% occurring once; the ten biggest clones make up around 0.5%. Sequenced here: unstimulated CD8+ T cells sorted from spleen or lymph node cells, sampled before intestinal transplant. The receptors stem from a human donor who received an intestinal transplant.

V usage is TRBV5-1 and J usage is TRBJ2-7, with D perhaps matching TRBD1 (6 bases). The CDR3 sequence is 15 residues long. Per the germline V gene, CDR1 is SGHRS and CDR2 is YFSETQ. V was shortened by 2 bases and J by 3 bases, with 15 bases between the two germline ends. The CDR3 protein is CASSLLDRMIYEQYF. In DNA, the CDR3 is TGCGCCAGCAGCTTACTGGACAGAATGATCTACGAGCAGTACTTC. The full variable domain, with the rest looked up from reference TRBV5-1 and TRBJ2-7, is KAGVTQTPRYLIKTRGQQVTLSCSPISGHRSVSWYQQTPGQGLQFLFEYFSETQRNKGNFPGRFSGRQFSNSRSEMNVSTLELGDSALYLCASSLLDRMIYEQYFGPGTRLTVT.

This sequence joins TRBV27 and TRBJ2-7; D is possibly TRBD2 (6 bases). CDR3 length: 14 residues. CDR1 MNHEY and CDR2 SMNVEV come from the germline V gene (reference sequence). The V end was cut by 3 bases, the J end by 2 bases, with 11 bases between. CDR3 coding DNA: TGTGCCAGCAGTTTCGGAGCGGGCGCCTACGAGCAGTACTTC. Translation: CASSFGAGAYEQYF.

The V and J genes are TRBV5-6 and TRBJ2-3, with D uncertain. Germline CDR1 reads SGHDT; CDR2 reads YYEEEE. This CDR3 is 17 amino acids long. V was pared by 0 bases and J by 0 bases, with 14 bases between. Here the CDR3 reads CASSLASRFPSTDTQYF. The CDR3 nucleotides read TGTGCCAGCAGCTTGGCCAGCCGCTTTCCTAGCACAGATACGCAGTATTTT.

The rearrangement links TRBV27 to TRBJ1-3; TRBD1 matches at 7 bases. This CDR3 has 15 amino acids. V gave up 2 bases and J gave up 2 bases; unmatched junction bases: 3. Germline-derived CDR1 and CDR2 are MNHEY and SMNVEV (reference sequence). CDR3 nucleotide sequence: TGTGCCAGCAGTTTAGGGCAGGGGGCTGGAAACACCATATATTTT. Its protein is CASSLGQGAGNTIYF.

The V and J genes are TRBV5-4 and TRBJ2-5, with 7 bases lining up with TRBD2. The CDR3 consists of 14 residues. J gave up 5 bases and V 2 bases, and 6 bases lay outside the gene matches. Germline CDR1 SGHNT, CDR2 YYREEE (reference sequence). The CDR3 bases are TGTGCCAGCAGCTTAGGCGGGAGTTGGGAGACCCAGTACTTC. Amino acid sequence: CASSLGGSWETQYF. The variable domain in full, completed from reference TRBV5-4 and TRBJ2-5, reads ETGVTQSPTHLIKTRGQQVTLRCSSQSGHNTVSWYQQALGQGPQFIFQYYREEENGRGNFPPRFSGLQFPNYSSELNVNALELDDSALYLCASSLGGSWETQYFGPGTRLLVL.

CDR3 sequence reads: CASSHQLQRYEQYF. For the CDR3, the DNA is TGTGCCAGCAGCCATCAGTTACAGCGCTACGAGCAGTACTTC. The gene calls are TRBV14 and TRBJ2-7; D gene ambiguous. The CDR3 loop spans 14 amino acids. Germline V gives CDR1 SGHDN, CDR2 FVKESK. V was cut by 3 bases and J by 3 bases, with 12 bases left in between.

The V call is TRBV11-2, the J call TRBJ2-3; 8 bases are a match to TRBD2. Trimming took 5 bases from V and 0 from J; bases not matched to a gene: 7. The germline V gene has CDR1 SGHAT and CDR2 FQNNGV. CDR3 length: 16 amino acids. The CDR3 spells CASSRGASGSTDTQYF. The DNA of the CDR3 is TGTGCCAGCAGCCGAGGGGCTAGCGGGAGCACAGATACGCAGTATTTT.

This clone was recorded only once. Other DNA sequences of this sample code for an identical CDR3. The J gene is TRBJ1-5, the V gene TRBV27; D gene uncertain. The germline V and J ends were trimmed by 3 bases and 3 bases, with 6 bases remaining between them. The CDR3 extends over 13 amino acids. Germline CDR1 is MNHEY and CDR2 is SMNVEV (reference sequence). The CDR3 region is CASSLWTNQPQHF. The CDR3 DNA follows: TGTGCCAGCAGTTTGTGGACCAATCAGCCCCAGCATTTT.

The chain links TRBV2 to TRBJ1-5, with D unresolved. The germline V and J ends were trimmed by 5 bases and 4 bases, with 15 bases remaining between them. The CDR3 spans 15 residues. Per the germline V gene, CDR1 is SNHLY and CDR2 is FYNNEI. In DNA form, the CDR3 reads TGTGCCAGCAGTTATATACCCACAGAAAATCAGCCCCAGCATTTT. Its protein is CASSYIPTENQPQHF. The entire variable domain, with the rest obtained from reference TRBV2 and TRBJ1-5, is as follows: EPEVTQTPSHQVTQMGQEVILRCVPISNHLYFYWYRQILGQKVEFLVSFYNNEISEKSEIFDDQFSVERPDGSNFTLKIRSTKLEDSAMYFCASSYIPTENQPQHFGDGTRLSIL.

The CDR3 sequence: CASTHTLYGYTF. The DNA for the CDR3 is TGTGCCAGTACCCATACACTATATGGCTACACCTTC. This chain joins TRBV19 and TRBJ1-2, with D unclear. Germline CDR1 and CDR2: LNHDA and SQIVND (reference sequence). Trimming shortened V by 7 bases and J by 5 bases, and 11 bases separated the two germline ends. This CDR3 is built from 12 residues.

The table lists this clone with a few counts. The genes are TRBV28 and TRBJ2-3; 10 bases fit TRBD2. The germline V gene encodes CDR1 MDHEN and CDR2 SYDVKM. The V segment lost 7 bases and the J segment 2 bases; nucleotides outside the gene matches: 9. The CDR3 spans 16 residues. CDR3 amino acids: CASIISLAGNTDTQYF. In nucleotides, the CDR3 is TGTGCCAGCATCATATCACTAGCGGGGAACACAGATACGCAGTATTTT.

The chain carries TRBV4-1 and TRBJ2-1, with TRBD2 as a possible D gene (6 bases). Germline-derived CDR1 and CDR2 are MGHRA and YSYEKL. Between the trimmed V and J ends, which lost 2 bases and 2 bases, there was a span of 13 bases. The CDR3 extends over 16 amino acids. The CDR3 protein is CASSQISGGPYNEQFF. CDR3 coding DNA: TGCGCCAGCAGCCAAATTAGCGGAGGGCCCTACAATGAGCAGTTCTTC.

CDR3 amino acids: CASSLSGFGNQPQHF. CDR3 in DNA: TGTGCCAGCAGTTTATCTGGGTTTGGCAATCAGCCCCAGCATTTT. The gene calls are TRBV27 and TRBJ1-5, with D uncertain. V lost 0 bases and J lost 2, with 8 bases in between. CDR1 and CDR2 from the germline V gene are MNHEY and SMNVEV (reference sequence). The CDR3 contains 15 residues.

The CDR3 loop reads CASSPSGTAYNEQFF. CDR3 coding DNA: TGTGCCAGCTCACCATCCGGGACAGCATACAATGAGCAGTTCTTC. This chain connects TRBV18 to TRBJ2-1, with 7 bases that match TRBD1. The CDR3 consists of 15 residues. J lost 4 bases, V lost 2 bases, and 5 bases had no gene match. Germline V gives CDR1 KGHSH, CDR2 LQKENI.

The V call is TRBV6-5, the J call TRBJ2-3; no definite D call. This CDR3 comprises 15 residues. Germline-derived CDR1 and CDR2 are MNHEY and SVGAGI. The V end was cut by 5 bases, the J end by 2 bases, with 14 bases between. The CDR3 loop is CASSNQSHTTDTQYF. Here the CDR3 DNA reads TGTGCCAGCAGTAACCAATCCCACACCACAGATACGCAGTATTTT.

CDR3 bases: TGTGCCAGCAGCTTCGGACAGGGATACGAGCAGTACTTC. This encodes CASSFGQGYEQYF. J is TRBJ2-7 and V is TRBV7-3, with TRBD1 matching 8 bases. V trimming: 3 bases; J trimming: 4 bases; junction bases outside the gene matches: 2. The CDR3 loop spans 13 amino acids. Germline values: CDR1 SGHTA, CDR2 FQGTGA.

V is TRBV5-1 and J is TRBJ1-2; TRBD1 is a possible D gene (5 bases). Germline V gene data show CDR1 as SGHRS and CDR2 as YFSETQ. V was cut by 2 bases and J by 3 bases, with 11 bases left in between. The CDR3 has 14 amino acids. Written as DNA, the CDR3 is TGCGCCAGCAGCTTCGGGGGTTACGACTATGGCTACACCTTC. This translates into CASSFGGYDYGYTF.

The chain uses TRBV5-8 and TRBJ1-4; 10 bases match TRBD1. The CDR3 is made up of 16 amino acids. Germline trimming cut 3 bases from V and 8 bases from J; bases unmatched to any gene: 10. Germline V lookup: CDR1 SGHTS, CDR2 YDEGEE. The CDR3 nucleotides are TGTGCCAGCAGCTACCTATTGGACAGGGGGGGAGAAAAACTGTTTTTT. This sequence encodes CASSYLLDRGGEKLFF.

This chain connects TRBV4-1 to TRBJ2-2; D not resolved. Germline loops: CDR1 MGHRA, CDR2 YSYEKL. This CDR3 comprises 14 residues. V was pared by 0 bases and J by 13 bases, with 15 bases between. Here the CDR3 reads CASSQDEAPRMLFF. The CDR3, as DNA: TGCGCCAGCAGCCAAGATGAGGCCCCTCGTATGCTGTTTTTT.

The chain employs TRBV9 and TRBJ2-1; D ambiguous. The length of the CDR3 is 13 residues. Per the germline V gene, CDR1 is SGDLS and CDR2 is YYNGEE. Trimming cost V 0 bases and J 3 bases, with 4 bases left between them. CDR3 sequence reads: CASSVEGYNEQFF. The CDR3 DNA follows: TGTGCCAGCAGCGTAGAAGGCTACAATGAGCAGTTCTTC.